Presented here are 18 T cell receptor beta chains from one specimen sequenced in a study of immune evolution from preneoplasia to lung adenocarcinoma (TCRdb year 2021). The receptor library was made with the immunoSEQ multiplex PCR assay. This is the immuneACCESS table as TCRdb keeps it, with only in-frame sequences that have V and J called. A part of the clones is gone; compared with another copy, unresolved V genes explain less than half, and the rest is unexplained. Present in this sample are several thousand clones, 70% to 90% of which were seen just once. About 22% of the sample is taken by the ten largest. Source material: FFPE adjacent normal lung tissue. The receptors here all came from a donor at least 70 years old with lung adenocarcinoma.

V usage is TRBV9 and J usage is TRBJ2-3; TRBD2 matches at 10 bases. V dropped 4 bases and J dropped 4; count of bases not matched to a gene: 12. Germline V gene lookup returns CDR1 SGDLS and CDR2 YYNGEE. The CDR3 is 17 residues long. In nucleotides, the CDR3 is TGTGCCAGCAGCCCCCTTGCTAGCGGGAGCAGCGCAGATACGCAGTATTTT. As protein: CASSPLASGSSADTQYF.

The V gene is TRBV7-2, the J gene TRBJ2-1; D perhaps matches TRBD1 (5 bases). V lost 5 bases and J lost 0, with 14 bases in between. CDR1 is SGHTA, CDR2 FQGNSA, per germline. The CDR3 consists of 16 residues. The CDR3 DNA reads TGTGCCAGCAGCCCTTGGGCAAGGGGCTCCTACAATGAGCAGTTCTTC. Its translation: CASSPWARGSYNEQFF.

This chain joins TRBV2 and TRBJ2-4; 7 bases map to TRBD1. Germline CDR1 and CDR2: SNHLY and FYNNEI. There are 17 residues in the CDR3. J lost 3 bases, V lost 1 base, and 9 bases had no gene match. The CDR3 spells CASSEEGRGLGKNIQYF. In nucleotides, the CDR3 is TGTGCCAGCAGTGAAGAGGGCAGGGGGTTGGGCAAAAACATTCAGTACTTC. The whole variable domain, remainder taken from reference TRBV2 and TRBJ2-4, is EPEVTQTPSHQVTQMGQEVILRCVPISNHLYFYWYRQILGQKVEFLVSFYNNEISEKSEIFDDQFSVERPDGSNFTLKIRSTKLEDSAMYFCASSEEGRGLGKNIQYFGAGTRLSVL.

The chain is built from TRBV20-1 and TRBJ2-4, with D possibly being TRBD1 (5 bases). V was pared by 6 bases and J by 8 bases, with 11 bases between. Germline V CDR1 and CDR2: DFQATT, SNEGSKA (reference sequence). The CDR3 sequence is 11 residues long. CDR3 loop: CSARTRDIQYF. Written as DNA, the CDR3 is TGCAGTGCACGGACACGGGACATTCAGTACTTC.

The rearrangement links TRBV30 to TRBJ1-1; D uncertain. Between the trimmed V and J ends, which lost 3 bases and 1 base, there was a span of 15 bases. The CDR3 covers 15 residues. From germline, CDR1 is GTSNPN and CDR2 SVGIG (reference sequence). The DNA of the CDR3 is TGTGCCTGGAGACACGGGTGGGATCCGAACACTGAAGCTTTCTTT. This encodes CAWRHGWDPNTEAFF.

This chain uses TRBV7-2 with TRBJ1-2; D gene uncertain. Trimming pared 5 bases from V and 4 bases from J, leaving 14 bases between. This CDR3 has 14 amino acids. Germline V CDR1 and CDR2: SGHTA, FQGNSA. The CDR3 DNA follows: TGTGCCAGCAGCCCATATTTCCAGATCTATGGCTACACCTTC. The encoded protein is CASSPYFQIYGYTF.

The chain couples TRBV2 to TRBJ2-5; 10 bases fit TRBD2. Germline CDR1 is SNHLY and CDR2 is FYNNEI. The J segment lost 1 base and the V segment lost 7 bases, leaving 9 bases of the junction unmatched. The CDR3 covers 16 residues. The CDR3 is CASKIGLAGAQETQYF. Written as DNA, the CDR3 is TGTGCCAGCAAAATCGGGCTAGCGGGAGCCCAAGAGACCCAGTACTTC.

The chain links TRBV11-2 to TRBJ2-5, with 8 bases lining up with TRBD2. This CDR3 is 13 amino acids long. The V gene end was trimmed by 11 bases and the J gene end by 4 bases; junction bases not matched to a gene: 9. Per the germline V gene, CDR1 is SGHAT and CDR2 is FQNNGV. The CDR3 sequence: CAGAGGAGETQYF. The CDR3 region has the DNA TGTGCCGGCGCCGGGGGGGCCGGAGAGACCCAGTACTTC.

The chain combines TRBV11-1 with TRBJ2-7; tentative D call: TRBD1 (6 bases). The CDR3 is 14 amino acids. Per the germline V gene, CDR1 is SGHAT and CDR2 is FQDESV (reference sequence). Trimming took off 2 bases at V and 2 bases at J, with 10 bases between the two ends. CDR3 nucleotides: TGTGCCAGCAGCTTACAGAGGGGGACCTACGAGCAGTACTTC. Translation: CASSLQRGTYEQYF.

This clone was found a few times. J is TRBJ2-1 and V is TRBV28; a weak D match, TRBD2 (5 bases). The CDR3 contains 16 residues. Trimming took off 3 bases at V and 0 bases at J, with 12 bases between the two ends. Germline V gene lookup returns CDR1 MDHEN and CDR2 SYDVKM. The CDR3 DNA sequence: TGTGCCAGCAGTTTTTTAAGAGGGCTCTCCTACAATGAGCAGTTCTTC. Translation: CASSFLRGLSYNEQFF.

The chain links TRBV5-1 to TRBJ2-2; 9 nucleotides match TRBD2. The CDR3 spans 15 residues. Germline CDR1 reads SGHRS; CDR2 reads YFSETQ. J gave up 4 bases and V 3 bases, and 4 bases lay outside the gene matches. CDR3 sequence reads: CASSSLAGTTGELFF. CDR3 bases: TGCGCCAGCAGCTCGCTAGCGGGAACCACCGGGGAGCTGTTTTTT.

This chain joins TRBV2 and TRBJ2-1; TRBD2 agrees at 8 bases. CDR1 is SNHLY, CDR2 FYNNEI, per germline. After removal of 4 bases from V and 5 bases from J, the junction contained 7 bases not matched to a gene. The CDR3 contains 15 residues. The DNA of the CDR3 is TGTGCCAGCAGTGCAGCGGGAGTTGAGGACAATGAGCAGTTCTTC. Its translation: CASSAAGVEDNEQFF.

This chain uses TRBV28 with TRBJ1-1; no firm D call. Germline V lookup: CDR1 MDHEN, CDR2 SYDVKM. V was trimmed by 10 bases and J by 13 bases, leaving 10 bases between them. This CDR3 is built from 8 residues. The CDR3 DNA reads TGTGCCACCTCGTGGGGTTTCTTT. Encoded protein: CATSWGFF.

J is TRBJ1-4 and V is TRBV9; D is possibly TRBD1 (5 bases). The CDR3 has 15 residues. Germline lookup yields CDR1 SGDLS and CDR2 YYNGEE. V was clipped by 0 bases and J by 5 bases, with 11 bases between them. CDR3 sequence: CASSVDGTRNEKLFF. CDR3 sequence (DNA): TGTGCCAGCAGCGTAGATGGGACCCGCAATGAAAAACTGTTTTTT.

V and J are TRBV5-1 and TRBJ2-1; 11 positions agree with TRBD2. V shed 0 bases and J 7 bases; nucleotides not matched to a gene: 6. The germline V gene encodes CDR1 SGHRS and CDR2 YFSETQ. The CDR3 runs 16 residues. The DNA for the CDR3 is TGCGCCAGCAGCTTGGCCGGCCTAGCGGGAGGAAATGAGCAGTTCTTC. This gives the protein CASSLAGLAGGNEQFF.

The V gene is TRBV14, the J gene TRBJ2-5; the D call may be TRBD1 or TRBD2 (6 bases each). This CDR3 comprises 13 residues. Germline CDR1 and CDR2: SGHDN and FVKESK. Trimming took 4 bases from V and 7 from J, leaving 13 bases between them. The CDR3 loop reads CASSPEGVGTQYF. DNA for the CDR3: TGTGCCAGCAGCCCGGAGGGGGTCGGGACCCAGTACTTC.

The chain employs TRBV6-5 and TRBJ2-7; no definite D call. Germline V lookup: CDR1 MNHEY, CDR2 SVGAGI. The V end lost 5 bases, the J end lost 5 bases, and 7 bases lay between the germline ends. The CDR3 spans 11 residues. CDR3 region: CASSRKDEQYF. The CDR3 DNA is TGTGCCAGCAGTCGAAAGGACGAGCAGTACTTC.

The chain uses TRBV2 and TRBJ2-7; D may be TRBD1 (6 bases). Trimming removed 5 bases from V and 3 bases from J, with 11 bases in between. Germline V gene lookup returns CDR1 SNHLY and CDR2 FYNNEI. The CDR3 covers 13 residues. CDR3 region: CASSPGQYYEQYF. In nucleotides, the CDR3 is TGTGCCAGCAGTCCCGGACAGTACTACGAGCAGTACTTC. Complete variable domain (other parts from reference TRBV2 and TRBJ2-7): EPEVTQTPSHQVTQMGQEVILRCVPISNHLYFYWYRQILGQKVEFLVSFYNNEISEKSEIFDDQFSVERPDGSNFTLKIRSTKLEDSAMYFCASSPGQYYEQYFGPGTRLTVT.